The sequence of this T cell receptor (beta chain) was determined in a study of control samples from healthy donors and cancer patients. Assay: immunoSEQ multiplex PCR; the TCRdb copy retains only in-frame clones and omits some. There are about 160,000 clones in the sample; approximately 90% occur only once, and approximately 12% lies in the top ten. CDR1 is SGHVS, CDR2 FQNEAQ, per germline. V dropped 1 base and J dropped 0 bases, with 7 bases sitting between them. The CDR3 loop spans 15 amino acids. The specimen sequenced was blood. The origin of this receptor is a man between 25 and 39 years old in good health. V and J are TRBV7-8 and TRBJ1-3; D is unresolved. This CDR3 reads CASSLEQSSGNTIYF. CDR3 coding DNA: TGTGCCAGCAGCTTAGAACAGAGCTCTGGAAACACCATATATTTT.